The 29 T cell receptor beta chains below all came from one sample that was sequenced in a study of T cell repertoires in cytomegalovirus infection. Each CDR3 protein is one row after TCRdb ran MiXCR on the reads. The table has around 300,000 distinct CDR3 sequences, 22% seen once. Antigens for these TCRs are unknown. The sequences come from cultured PBMCs, collected from culture after CMV antigen stimulation. The origin of the receptors is a human donor in good health (CMV status not recorded). Some clones in this sample may be carry-over from other donors' samples.

This chain links TRBV6-2 or TRBV6-3 with TRBJ2-1; 8 nucleotides line up with TRBD2. The CDR3 is made up of 14 amino acids. The ends lost 5 bases at V and 5 bases at J; junction bases unmatched: 5. Germline loops: CDR1 MNHEY, CDR2 SVGEGT. CDR3 amino acids: CASSQTSGHNEQFF. DNA of the CDR3: TGTGCCAGCAGTCAAACTAGCGGCCACAATGAGCAGTTCTTC.

The rearrangement links TRBV4-1 to TRBJ2-7; 9 nucleotides align to TRBD1. CDR1 is MGHRA, CDR2 YSYEKL, per germline. The trim removed 3 bases at V and 3 bases at J, leaving 3 bases unmatched. The CDR3 sequence is 14 residues long. The CDR3 loop is CASSQTGQGYEQYF. The CDR3 DNA sequence: TGCGCCAGCAGCCAGACGGGACAGGGCTACGAGCAGTACTTC.

At least ten counts were recorded for this clonotype. The J gene is TRBJ2-3, the V gene TRBV7-2; D is perhaps TRBD2 (5 bases). There are 13 residues in the CDR3. V was pared by 6 bases and J by 6 bases, with 13 bases between. CDR1 and CDR2 from the germline V gene are SGHTA and FQGNSA. Here the CDR3 DNA reads TGTGCCAGCAGGGGAGCCGGGGTGGATACGCAGTATTTT. Protein product: CASRGAGVDTQYF.

This clonotype was counted only a few times. This rearrangement joins TRBV6-2 or TRBV6-3 to TRBJ1-5; D unclear. With 2 bases removed from V and 2 bases from J, the gap between germline ends came to 10 bases. The CDR3 has 15 residues. Germline V gene sequence: CDR1 MNHEY, CDR2 SVGEGT. This CDR3 is CASSYQDGGNQPQHF. DNA for the CDR3: TGTGCCAGCAGTTACCAGGACGGCGGCAATCAGCCCCAGCATTTT.

This clonotype was seen many times. This chain uses TRBV12-3 or TRBV12-4 with TRBJ1-1; D ambiguous. V lost 9 bases, J lost 1 base, and 12 bases lay in between. The CDR3 loop spans 13 amino acids. In DNA form, the CDR3 reads TGTGCCAGTAGTCTCACAGAGAACACTGAAGCTTTCTTT. Its translation is CASSLTENTEAFF.

The chain is built from TRBV7-2 and TRBJ2-1; 10 bases line up with TRBD2. Germline trimming cut 4 bases from V and 6 bases from J; bases unmatched to any gene: 6. This CDR3 is built from 15 residues. Germline CDR1 is SGHTA and CDR2 is FQGNSA. The CDR3 DNA sequence: TGTGCCAGCAGCTATCCGGGACTAGCGTTCAATGAGCAGTTCTTC. Translating it yields CASSYPGLAFNEQFF.

The chain combines TRBV4-1 with TRBJ1-2; no firm D call. Germline assignment: CDR1 MGHRA and CDR2 YSYEKL. The V end was cut by 3 bases, the J end by 3 bases, with 14 bases between. CDR3 length equals 15 residues. The CDR3 region has the DNA TGCGCCAGCAGCCAGCCGACACGGGCCGACTATGGCTACACCTTC. Its protein is CASSQPTRADYGYTF.

This clonotype was picked up a small number of times. The chain has TRBV12-3 or TRBV12-4 and TRBJ2-1; possibly TRBD1 or TRBD2 for D (5 bases each). The CDR3 totals 15 residues. Trimming removed 5 bases at V and 8 bases at J, with 19 bases between. Here the CDR3 DNA reads TGTGCCAGCAGTGTTAATCCCGGGACCAGGGATGAGCAGTTCTTC. Translating it yields CASSVNPGTRDEQFF.

Remarks on this clonotype: One base away lies a much larger clone, so this may be a sequencing read error. This rearrangement joins TRBV7-8 to TRBJ1-5; a possible D gene is TRBD1 (5 bases). The CDR3 runs to 16 residues. CDR1 is SGHVS and CDR2 is FQNEAQ in the germline V gene. V shed 5 bases and J shed 5 bases, with 19 bases lying between them. The CDR3: CASSPRRGERDQPQHF. The CDR3 DNA reads TGTGCCAGCAGCCCGCGAAGAGGGGAGCGCGATCAGCCCCAGCATTTT.

This clonotype has more than one count but fewer than ten. This chain connects TRBV6-6 to TRBJ2-7; D might be TRBD1 (6 bases). Trimming took off 3 bases at V and 2 bases at J, with 17 bases between the two ends. The CDR3 covers 16 residues. Germline V gene data show CDR1 as MNHNY and CDR2 as SVGAGI (reference sequence). CDR3 residues: CASSYSGQGNAYEQYF. Written as DNA, the CDR3 is TGTGCCAGCAGTTATTCGGGACAAGGGAACGCCTACGAGCAGTACTTC.

V usage is TRBV2 and J usage is TRBJ1-2; tentatively, D is TRBD1 (5 bases). V dropped 6 bases and J dropped 4 bases, with 9 bases sitting between them. Per germline, CDR1 SNHLY and CDR2 FYNNEI. This CDR3 has 12 amino acids. For the CDR3, the DNA is TGTGCCAGCAGCGGGACCTCCTATGGCTACACCTTC. Amino acids: CASSGTSYGYTF.

The chain has TRBV6-5 and TRBJ2-1, with 12 nucleotides matching TRBD2. V shed 6 bases and J 2 bases; nucleotides not matched to a gene: 8. The CDR3 covers 17 residues. In germline, CDR1 is MNHEY, CDR2 SVGAGI. The CDR3 loop is CASRNLGLAGPYNEQFF. The CDR3 coding sequence is TGTGCCAGCAGAAACTTGGGACTAGCGGGCCCCTACAATGAGCAGTTCTTC.

This clonotype has a handful of counts. V is TRBV27 and J is TRBJ2-1; a possible D gene is TRBD2 (5 bases). V gave up 6 bases and J gave up 8 bases, with 11 bases separating them. This CDR3 is built from 12 residues. Germline V lookup: CDR1 MNHEY, CDR2 SMNVEV (reference sequence). The CDR3 bases are TGTGCCAGCAGCCGGCTGAGGGATGAGCAGTTCTTC. This codes for CASSRLRDEQFF.

This clonotype has a handful of counts. The chain links TRBV7-9 to TRBJ2-1, with 15 bases fitting TRBD2. Germline-derived CDR1 and CDR2 are SEHNR and FQNEAQ (reference sequence). After removal of 6 bases from V and 7 bases from J, the junction contained 4 bases not matched to a gene. CDR3 size: 15 residues. The CDR3 region is CASRSGTSGRNEQFF. The DNA of the CDR3 is TGTGCCAGCAGGTCCGGGACTAGCGGGAGGAATGAGCAGTTCTTC.

This clonotype was detected only a few times. The chain uses TRBV7-7 and TRBJ2-1; D is unclear. The CDR3 is 9 residues long. Per the germline V gene, CDR1 is SSHAT and CDR2 is FNYEAQ (reference sequence). The CDR3 loop is CASVNEQFF. The DNA of the CDR3 is TGTGCTAGTGTGAATGAGCAGTTCTTC.

The chain links TRBV6-4 to TRBJ1-1; TRBD1 might be the D (5 bases). V was pared by 6 bases and J by 1 base, with 12 bases between. The CDR3 length is 14 residues. Germline lookup yields CDR1 MRHNA and CDR2 SNTAGT. The DNA for the CDR3 is TGTGCCAGCAGGGGGGACCGATGGAACACTGAAGCTTTCTTT. Residues: CASRGDRWNTEAFF.

The table lists this clonotype with many counts. DNA for the CDR3: TGTGCCAGCAGCTTAGTGAACGGGGCAGATACGCAGTATTTT. It encodes CASSLVNGADTQYF. The chain uses TRBV27 and TRBJ2-3, with a weak D call TRBD2 (5 bases). The CDR3 runs 14 residues. V was pared by 6 bases and J by 4 bases, with 14 bases between. The V gene's germline CDR1 is MNHEY and CDR2 SMNVEV (reference sequence).

The chain recombines TRBV6-6 with TRBJ1-2, with D possibly being TRBD1 (5 bases). The CDR3 is made up of 12 amino acids. Germline CDR1 is MNHNY and CDR2 is SVGAGI (reference sequence). V lost 7 bases, J lost 4 bases, and 10 bases lay in between. The CDR3 sequence: CASTRTSYGYTF. The DNA of the CDR3 is TGTGCCAGCACACGGACAAGCTATGGCTACACCTTC.

The gene calls are TRBV4-1 and TRBJ1-1; D unclear. There are 15 residues in the CDR3. Germline CDR1 MGHRA, CDR2 YSYEKL. V lost 3 bases and J 2 bases, leaving 13 bases between the germline ends. CDR3 residues: CASSQTEQLNTEAFF. The CDR3 nucleotides read TGCGCCAGCAGCCAGACGGAACAGCTTAACACTGAAGCTTTCTTT.

At least ten counts were recorded for this clonotype. The chain is built from TRBV6-5 and TRBJ1-5; perhaps TRBD1 as D (5 bases). Germline CDR1 is MNHEY and CDR2 is SVGAGI. The CDR3 has 14 amino acids. Trimming stripped 2 bases from V and 5 bases from J, with 10 bases between. CDR3 coding DNA: TGTGCCAGCAGTTACAGGGGATTTCATCAGCCCCAGCATTTT. Its protein is CASSYRGFHQPQHF.

This chain joins TRBV4-1 and TRBJ2-1; 8 nucleotides agree with TRBD2. This CDR3 has 16 residues. CDR1 is MGHRA, CDR2 YSYEKL, per germline. J lost 3 bases, V lost 0 bases, and 4 bases had no gene match. The CDR3 DNA sequence: TGCGCCAGCAGCCAAGATTTGGGACTAGGCTACAATGAGCAGTTCTTC. Its protein product is CASSQDLGLGYNEQFF.

J is TRBJ1-2 and V is TRBV7-2, with D unclear. Trimming shortened V by 3 bases and J by 3 bases, and 8 bases separated the two germline ends. The CDR3 totals 13 residues. CDR1 SGHTA and CDR2 FQGNSA come from the germline V gene. For the CDR3, the DNA is TGTGCCAGCAGCTTGCTGGTGGACTATGGCTACACCTTC. Translated: CASSLLVDYGYTF.

This chain joins TRBV12-3 or TRBV12-4 and TRBJ2-2; a possible D gene is TRBD2 (6 bases). V was pared by 8 bases and J by 4 bases, with 23 bases between. The CDR3 is made up of 17 amino acids. CDR3: CASAGEVGRLGTGELFF. DNA for the CDR3: TGTGCCAGCGCTGGCGAGGTTGGGAGGCTAGGCACCGGGGAGCTGTTTTTT.

V and J are TRBV12-3 or TRBV12-4 and TRBJ1-5, with 8 bases aligning to TRBD1. This CDR3 is 17 amino acids long. V shed 2 bases, J shed 2 bases, and the junction held 8 bases outside the gene matches. The CDR3 sequence is CASSLISGGAGNQPQHF. The CDR3 bases are TGTGCCAGCAGTTTAATTTCAGGGGGCGCCGGCAATCAGCCCCAGCATTTT.

In its sample, this clonotype was seen a few times. This chain uses TRBV27 with TRBJ2-4; D remains unclear. V lost 3 bases and J lost 0, with 6 bases in between. CDR1 and CDR2 (germline): MNHEY, SMNVEV (reference sequence). The CDR3 is made up of 14 amino acids. Here the CDR3 reads CASSFGVAKNIQYF. CDR3 sequence (DNA): TGTGCCAGCAGTTTCGGAGTAGCCAAAAACATTCAGTACTTC.

This clonotype has more than one count but fewer than ten. This chain links TRBV12-3 or TRBV12-4 with TRBJ2-5; D not certain. The CDR3 spans 14 residues. The germline V and J ends were trimmed by 6 bases and 0 bases, with 11 bases remaining between them. CDR3 sequence reads: CASRDGPHQETQYF. The DNA for the CDR3 is TGTGCCAGCAGGGATGGCCCGCACCAAGAGACCCAGTACTTC.

This clonotype has only one observation. The gene calls are TRBV29-1 and TRBJ2-5; D is unclear. The CDR3 spans 11 residues. Trimming stripped 6 bases from V and 2 bases from J, with 7 bases between. CDR1 is SQVTM and CDR2 is ANQGSEA in the germline V gene. In nucleotides, the CDR3 is TGCAGCGTGCAGCCGCAAGAGACCCAGTACTTC. Amino acid sequence: CSVQPQETQYF.

The table lists this clonotype with a few counts. V gene TRBV27 combines with J gene TRBJ2-2; no clear D gene. In germline, CDR1 is MNHEY, CDR2 SMNVEV (reference sequence). Trimming cost V 5 bases and J 2 bases, with 9 bases left between them. There are 14 residues in the CDR3. CDR3 in DNA: TGTGCCAGCAGTCCCCTCCTCAACACCGGGGAGCTGTTTTTT. Residues: CASSPLLNTGELFF.

This clonotype was recorded at least ten times. The CDR3 sequence: CASSLGVNEQYF. The DNA of the CDR3 is TGTGCCAGCAGCTTAGGTGTAAACGAGCAGTACTTC. The chain joins TRBV7-8 to TRBJ2-7; no firm D call. With 1 base removed from V and 5 bases from J, the gap between germline ends came to 6 bases. CDR3 length: 12 amino acids. Germline V lookup: CDR1 SGHVS, CDR2 FQNEAQ.